This TCR beta chain was retrieved from a study of cytomegalovirus exposure and HLA in healthy donors. The trim removed 8 bases at V and 2 bases at J, leaving 7 bases unmatched. The CDR3 is 15 amino acids. CDR1 and CDR2 from the germline V gene are LNHDA and SQIVND (reference sequence). PCR employed 60 Vbeta and 13 Jbeta primers. The method was immunoSEQ multiplex PCR; TCRdb's version includes in-frame clones alone and lacks a portion of them. The sample includes around 170,000 clones, roughly 80% of them seen just once. The chain joins TRBV19 to TRBJ2-3, with 10 nucleotides matching TRBD1. Sequenced material: PBMCs. The source is a man aged 45-65 years in good health and CMV-seronegative. In DNA form, the CDR3 reads TGTGCCAGTTCCGACAGGGGGCGCGACACAGATACGCAGTATTTT. Protein sequence: CASSDRGRDTDTQYF.